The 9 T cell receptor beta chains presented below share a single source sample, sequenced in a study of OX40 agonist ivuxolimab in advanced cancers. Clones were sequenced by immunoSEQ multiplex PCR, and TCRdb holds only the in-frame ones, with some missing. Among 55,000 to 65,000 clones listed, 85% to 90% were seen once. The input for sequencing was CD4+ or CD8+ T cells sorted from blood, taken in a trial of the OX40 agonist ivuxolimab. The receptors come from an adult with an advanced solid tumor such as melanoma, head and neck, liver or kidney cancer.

The CDR3 region has the DNA TGTGCCAGCAGTTTGATAGGGGGCTTCTACGAGCAGTACTTC. It encodes CASSLIGGFYEQYF. This chain links TRBV28 with TRBJ2-7; 7 nucleotides match TRBD1. Germline V gene sequence: CDR1 MDHEN, CDR2 SYDVKM. With 3 bases clipped from V and 3 bases from J, the junction kept 5 bases outside the gene matches. The CDR3 length is 14 residues.

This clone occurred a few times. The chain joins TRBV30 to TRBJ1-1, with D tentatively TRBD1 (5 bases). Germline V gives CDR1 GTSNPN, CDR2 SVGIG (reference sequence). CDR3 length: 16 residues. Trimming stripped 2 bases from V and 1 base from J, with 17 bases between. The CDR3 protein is CAWSPRTNLGNTEAFF. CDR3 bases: TGTGCCTGGAGTCCAAGGACAAACTTGGGGAACACTGAAGCTTTCTTT.

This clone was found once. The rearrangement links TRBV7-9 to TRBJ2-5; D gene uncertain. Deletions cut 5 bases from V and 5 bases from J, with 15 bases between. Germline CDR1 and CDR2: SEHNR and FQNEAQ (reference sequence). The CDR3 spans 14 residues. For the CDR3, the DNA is TGTGCCAGCAGCCCGGGCGGTGATCGGGAGACCCAGTACTTC. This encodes CASSPGGDRETQYF.

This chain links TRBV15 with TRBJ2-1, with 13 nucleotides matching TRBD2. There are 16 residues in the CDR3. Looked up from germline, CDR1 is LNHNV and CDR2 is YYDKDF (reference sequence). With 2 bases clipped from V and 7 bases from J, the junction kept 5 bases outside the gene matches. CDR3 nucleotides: TGTGCCACCAGCAGAAAACTAGCGGGAGGGCCGAATGAGCAGTTCTTC. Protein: CATSRKLAGGPNEQFF.

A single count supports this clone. The CDR3 here is CASSGTGVEYF. The CDR3 DNA reads as TGTGCCAGCAGCGGTACAGGGGTAGAGTACTTC. V gene TRBV5-6 combines with J gene TRBJ2-7; TRBD1 agrees at 7 bases. The length of the CDR3 is 11 residues. The V gene end was trimmed by 4 bases and the J gene end by 11 bases; junction bases not matched to a gene: 6. Germline values: CDR1 SGHDT, CDR2 YYEEEE.

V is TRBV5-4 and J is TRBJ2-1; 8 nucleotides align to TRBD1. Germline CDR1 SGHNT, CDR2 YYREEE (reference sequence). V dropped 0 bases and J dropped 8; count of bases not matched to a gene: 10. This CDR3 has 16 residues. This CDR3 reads CASSLGPGQAGDEQFF. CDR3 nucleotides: TGTGCCAGCAGCTTGGGTCCGGGACAGGCGGGCGATGAGCAGTTCTTC. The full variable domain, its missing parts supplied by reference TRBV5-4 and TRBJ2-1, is ETGVTQSPTHLIKTRGQQVTLRCSSQSGHNTVSWYQQALGQGPQFIFQYYREEENGRGNFPPRFSGLQFPNYSSELNVNALELDDSALYLCASSLGPGQAGDEQFFGPGTRLTVL.

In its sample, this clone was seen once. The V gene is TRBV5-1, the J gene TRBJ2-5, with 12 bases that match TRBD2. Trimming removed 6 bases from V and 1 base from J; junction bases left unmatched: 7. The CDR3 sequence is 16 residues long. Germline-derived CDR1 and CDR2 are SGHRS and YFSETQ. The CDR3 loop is CASTRLAGAIQETQYF. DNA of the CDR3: TGCGCCAGCACTCGACTAGCGGGAGCGATCCAAGAGACCCAGTACTTC.

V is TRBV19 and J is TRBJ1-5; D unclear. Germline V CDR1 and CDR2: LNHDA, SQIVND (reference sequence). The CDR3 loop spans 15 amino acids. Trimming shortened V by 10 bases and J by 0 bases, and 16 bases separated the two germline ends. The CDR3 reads CATNGALGSNQPQHF. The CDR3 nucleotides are TGTGCCACCAACGGCGCCCTCGGTAGCAATCAGCCCCAGCATTTT.

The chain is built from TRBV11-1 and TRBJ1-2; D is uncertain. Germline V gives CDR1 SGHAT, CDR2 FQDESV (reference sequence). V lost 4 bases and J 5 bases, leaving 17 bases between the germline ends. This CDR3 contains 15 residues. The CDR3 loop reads CASSSRLGILYGYTF. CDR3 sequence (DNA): TGTGCCAGCAGCTCCCGTCTAGGAATACTTTATGGCTACACCTTC.